These 10 T cell receptor beta chains were all obtained from the same sample, sequenced in a study of blood T cell repertoires in COVID-19. Some clones are missing from TCRdb's copy, which holds only in-frame ones; the method was immunoSEQ multiplex PCR. The sample contains about 430,000 clones, around nine tenths of which appear only once. Sequenced sample: PBMCs or T cells enriched from blood (not recorded which). These receptors were taken from a woman between 18 and 29 years old who had been exposed to COVID-19.

The V gene is TRBV3-1 (or the pseudogene TRBV3-2), the J gene TRBJ1-3; D uncertain. The CDR3 sequence is 14 residues long. CDR1 LGHDT and CDR2 YNNKEL come from the germline V gene (reference sequence). V was trimmed by 0 bases and J by 0 bases, leaving 3 bases between them. The CDR3 DNA reads TGTGCCAGCAGCCAAGACAGCTCTGGAAACACCATATATTTT. Encoded protein: CASSQDSSGNTIYF.

The rearrangement joins TRBV4-1 to TRBJ2-7; weak D call: TRBD1 (6 bases). Trimming took 4 bases from V and 3 from J, leaving 13 bases between them. Per the germline V gene, CDR1 is MGHRA and CDR2 is YSYEKL. There are 14 residues in the CDR3. The CDR3 is CASSPSDSSYEQYF. The CDR3 nucleotides read TGCGCCAGCAGCCCCTCGGACAGTAGCTACGAGCAGTACTTC.

The gene calls are TRBV12-3 or TRBV12-4 and TRBJ1-1; TRBD1 matches 7 bases. With V trimmed by 4 bases and J by 7 bases, 6 bases remained unmatched. The CDR3 is made up of 13 amino acids. CDR3 nucleotides: TGTGCCAGCAGTTACCGGGACAGTAATGAAGCTTTCTTT. Its translation: CASSYRDSNEAFF.

The rearrangement uses TRBV13 and TRBJ2-5; the match to TRBD1 covers 9 bases. The CDR3 is 15 amino acids. Germline CDR1 is PRHDT and CDR2 is FYEKMQ (reference sequence). The V segment lost 3 bases and the J segment 7 bases; nucleotides outside the gene matches: 9. The CDR3 spells CASSLGQGQRGTQYF. The CDR3 DNA follows: TGTGCCAGCAGCTTGGGACAGGGCCAAAGAGGGACCCAGTACTTC.

The chain uses TRBV7-8 and TRBJ2-7; TRBD2 matches 10 bases. Germline trimming cut 4 bases from V and 5 bases from J; bases unmatched to any gene: 5. This CDR3 has 14 residues. In germline, CDR1 is SGHVS, CDR2 FQNEAQ. CDR3 coding DNA: TGTGCCAGCAGCTGGAGCGGGGGGGATAACGAGCAGTACTTC. It is translated as CASSWSGGDNEQYF.

The chain combines TRBV11-1 with TRBJ1-6; D call uncertain. The CDR3 covers 15 residues. CDR1 is SGHAT, CDR2 FQDESV, per germline (reference sequence). Trimming took off 1 base at V and 7 bases at J, with 11 bases between the two ends. CDR3 coding DNA: TGTGCCAGCAGCTTAGACCGACGAGGCAATTCACCCCTCCACTTT. As protein: CASSLDRRGNSPLHF.

The chain has TRBV18 and TRBJ1-2; 9 positions match TRBD1. J gave up 2 bases and V 1 base, and 5 bases lay outside the gene matches. The germline gives CDR1 KGHSH, CDR2 LQKENI. This CDR3 is 16 amino acids long. In nucleotides, the CDR3 is TGTGCCAGCTCACCACAGGGACAGGGCGCCAACTATGGCTACACCTTC. This translates into CASSPQGQGANYGYTF.

This rearrangement joins TRBV7-2 to TRBJ2-1; TRBD2 aligns across 11 bases. The V and J ends lost 2 bases and 8 bases, in that order; junction bases with no gene match: 5. Germline V gene data show CDR1 as SGHTA and CDR2 as FQGNSA. The CDR3 runs 15 residues. Written as DNA, the CDR3 is TGTGCCAGCAGCTTAACTAGCGGGAGCTATCATGAGCAGTTCTTC. Protein product: CASSLTSGSYHEQFF.

The chain is built from TRBV18 and TRBJ1-4; 10 nucleotides align to TRBD1. The CDR3 is 16 amino acids. V lost 3 bases, J lost 6 bases, and 7 bases stayed unmatched. In germline, CDR1 is KGHSH, CDR2 LQKENI. CDR3 sequence reads: CASSPPRQGADEKLFF. The CDR3 bases are TGTGCCAGCTCACCGCCGAGACAGGGGGCGGATGAAAAACTGTTTTTT.

This clone was recorded a few times. The V call is TRBV6-5, the J call TRBJ2-7, with TRBD1 matching 7 bases. V shed 5 bases, J shed 13 bases, and the junction held 8 bases outside the gene matches. This CDR3 has 11 amino acids. The germline V gene encodes CDR1 MNHEY and CDR2 SVGAGI. CDR3 loop: CASSPGTVKYF. The CDR3 DNA sequence: TGTGCCAGCAGTCCCGGGACAGTGAAATACTTC.